The T cell receptor beta chain under discussion was sequenced for a study of T cell clones after liver transplantation. Study-wide background: Three of eight recipients were HCV-positive; others had non-autoimmune, non-viral indications.

The repertoire was sequenced with immunoSEQ multiplex PCR; TCRdb's copy has only in-frame clones and lacks some. The data hold roughly 74,000 clones, with roughly 80% observed a single time. Comments on this clone: The target antigen is unknown.

The ends lost 5 bases at V and 7 bases at J; junction bases unmatched: 15. Per germline, CDR1 SGHDT and CDR2 YYEEEE. The CDR3 totals 17 residues. The study, taken as a whole, reports: A significant post-transplant drop in circulating graft-donor-reactive CD4 TCRbeta sequences occurred in most of the 8 subjects. These preliminary findings come from unstandardized post-transplant sampling times.

The chain joins TRBV5-6 to TRBJ2-1; TRBD2 matches 10 bases. The origin of this receptor is a human donor who received a liver transplant. Sequenced material: CD4+ T cells from blood, taken before liver transplant. In nucleotides, the CDR3 is TGTGCCAGCAGTGACATTTGGGAGCCTAGCGGGAGTAATGAGCAGTTCTTC. Protein sequence: CASSDIWEPSGSNEQFF.